This record concerns one T cell receptor beta chain sequence. No antigen is known for it. The V gene lost 2 bases and the J gene lost 5 bases, with 14 bases spanning the gap. The germline CDR1 and CDR2 sequences are SGDLS and YYNGEE. The CDR3 is 15 amino acids. The entry originates in a study of shared clonotypes between healthy human individuals. Study context: The plates for each donor numbered three CD4 naive, three CD4 memory, two CD8 naive and one CD8 memory. The study's findings and limits: Unshared clonotypes carried lower generation probabilities than those common to all four donors.

Per the authors' pipeline: Filtering of immunoSEQ junctional sequences could not match full-length read filtering. Sequencing used immunoSEQ multiplex PCR; TCRdb keeps in-frame clones, though not all of them. V, J and clone size were drawn from that table, and D and trimming were deduced from the DNA. This table holds about 1.1 million clones, 70% to 80% found once. The clonotype comes from a man between 18 and 35 years old in good health. Some clones in this sample may be carry-over from other donors' samples. The V and J genes are TRBV9 and TRBJ2-1, with D uncertain. The specimen was memory CD4+ T cells from PBMCs. Regarding subset: CD45RA-negative fraction. DNA of the CDR3: TGTGCCAGCAGCGTGAGTGGGTGGATTGACAATGAGCAGTTCTTC. Its protein is CASSVSGWIDNEQFF.